The entry below describes one T cell receptor beta chain. Its specificity is not known. A junction end diverges from the germline sequence, so it may reflect a read error. These data are taken from a study of blood T cells in healthy people across ages. Notes on the study in general: Estimated diversity across one million T cells was deemed an underestimate.

Then a second PCR, running roughly 7 to 11 cycles, was carried out with a sample-barcoded 5' primer and a J-beta primer mix. TCRdb analysed the 5' RACE reads with MiXCR anew, one entry per CDR3 protein. The sample lists 1 million or so distinct CDR3 sequences; about 25% were seen once. Each sample gave at least 6.5 million isolated PBMCs. Germline CDR1 reads MDHEN; CDR2 reads SYDVKM. This CDR3 comprises 12 residues. These data are also associated with another study on T cells of mothers and their children.

The rearrangement uses TRBV28 and TRBJ2-4; D may be TRBD1 or TRBD2 (5 bases each). The sequenced sample was blood. The clonotype comes from a girl aged 2-10 years in good health. The CDR3 nucleotides are TGTGCCAGCAGTTTAGGGACGGACAAATCGGTCTTC. This codes for CASSLGTDKSVF.